This passage covers 25 T cell receptor beta chains from one sample sequenced in a study of T cell repertoires in cytomegalovirus infection. TCRdb reanalysed the reads using MiXCR and keeps one entry per CDR3 protein. The sample holds 100,000 to 150,000 distinct CDR3 sequences, less than 9.5% seen once. Sequenced material: PBMCs. These receptors originate from a human donor in good health (CMV status not recorded). Some clones in this sample may be carry-over from other donors' samples.

This clonotype turned up a few times. The rearrangement uses TRBV25-1 and TRBJ2-1; D is undetermined. V lost 6 bases and J lost 6, with 12 bases in between. The CDR3 loop spans 13 amino acids. The germline CDR1 and CDR2 sequences are MGHDK and SYGVNS. CDR3 residues: CASRTLGSNEQFF. As DNA, the CDR3 is TGTGCCAGCAGAACCCTAGGATCCAATGAGCAGTTCTTC.

This clonotype was detected many times. V usage is TRBV7-2 and J usage is TRBJ1-1; 7 bases fit TRBD1. J was trimmed by 4 bases and V by 2 bases; bases with no gene match: 4. Germline V gene data show CDR1 as SGHTA and CDR2 as FQGNSA. The CDR3 length is 14 residues. CDR3 sequence: CASSLMGDSTEAFF. CDR3 nucleotides: TGTGCCAGCAGCTTAATGGGGGACAGCACTGAAGCTTTCTTT. Full variable domain (rest looked up from reference TRBV7-2 and TRBJ1-1): GAGVSQSPSNKVTEKGKDVELRCDPISGHTALYWYRQSLGQGLEFLIYFQGNSAPDKSGLPSDRFSAERTGGSVSTLTIQRTQQEDSAVYLCASSLMGDSTEAFFGQGTRLTVV.

Only a few counts were recorded for this clonotype. The chain joins TRBV2 to TRBJ1-5; D gene unclear. CDR1 and CDR2 (germline): SNHLY, FYNNEI. The CDR3 is made up of 13 amino acids. V lost 6 bases and J lost 7, with 13 bases in between. The CDR3 sequence: CASRAGGLQPQHF. In DNA form, the CDR3 reads TGTGCCAGCAGGGCCGGTGGGCTCCAGCCCCAGCATTTT.

At least ten counts were recorded for this clonotype. This chain joins TRBV28 and TRBJ1-4, with 8 bases lining up with TRBD1. Trimming removed 6 bases from V and 7 bases from J; junction bases left unmatched: 10. This CDR3 region has 15 residues. The V gene's germline CDR1 is MDHEN and CDR2 SYDVKM. CDR3 sequence (DNA): TGTGCCAGCAGGATGTCAGGGGGCCTGGGTGAAAAACTGTTTTTT. Amino acids: CASRMSGGLGEKLFF.

There are many counts of this clonotype. This chain connects TRBV28 to TRBJ1-2, with 8 bases aligning to TRBD1. The V and J ends lost 4 bases and 1 base, in that order; junction bases with no gene match: 11. Germline CDR1 MDHEN, CDR2 SYDVKM. This CDR3 has 17 amino acids. DNA of the CDR3: TGTGCCAGCAGTTCCACTGGACAGGGAAGTAGTAACTATGGCTACACCTTC. It encodes CASSSTGQGSSNYGYTF.

At least ten counts were recorded for this clonotype. This CDR3 is CASSLFVSRDTQYF. In nucleotides, the CDR3 is TGTGCCAGCAGCTTATTCGTTTCCCGAGATACGCAGTATTTT. The chain carries TRBV7-2 and TRBJ2-3; no firm D call. The CDR3 length is 14 residues. V shed 2 bases and J shed 5 bases, with 11 bases lying between them. Germline lookup yields CDR1 SGHTA and CDR2 FQGNSA.

The table lists this clonotype with many counts. V is TRBV7-9 and J is TRBJ2-5; unclear D gene. The CDR3 sequence is 13 residues long. V was trimmed by 4 bases and J by 0 bases, leaving 6 bases between them. Germline assignment: CDR1 SEHNR and CDR2 FQNEAQ (reference sequence). The CDR3 spells CASSSANQETQYF. The CDR3 DNA is TGTGCCAGCAGCTCTGCTAACCAAGAGACCCAGTACTTC.

The rearrangement joins TRBV5-5 to TRBJ2-4, with TRBD1 identical over 7 bases. The length of the CDR3 is 18 residues. J was trimmed by 0 bases and V by 0 bases; bases with no gene match: 9. The germline V gene has CDR1 SGHKS and CDR2 YYEKEE (reference sequence). CDR3 residues: CASSLVGQADIAKNIQYF. The CDR3 coding sequence is TGTGCCAGCAGCTTGGTAGGACAGGCCGATATAGCCAAAAACATTCAGTACTTC.

This clonotype has a count of ten or more. The rearrangement joins TRBV2 to TRBJ2-7; D may be TRBD1 (6 bases). The germline V gene encodes CDR1 SNHLY and CDR2 FYNNEI. The CDR3 has 14 amino acids. With 2 bases removed from V and 0 bases from J, the gap between germline ends came to 8 bases. The chain's CDR3 is CASSEQGPSYEQYF. The CDR3 DNA reads as TGTGCCAGCAGTGAACAGGGGCCCTCCTACGAGCAGTACTTC.

This clonotype was seen ten or more times. The rearrangement uses TRBV7-9 and TRBJ2-1; 8 nucleotides align to TRBD1. V shed 2 bases, J shed 7 bases, and the junction held 7 bases outside the gene matches. The CDR3 covers 15 residues. Germline values: CDR1 SEHNR, CDR2 FQNEAQ (reference sequence). DNA of the CDR3: TGTGCCAGCAGCTTAAAACAGGGGGTCGGGAATGAGCAGTTCTTC. Translating gives CASSLKQGVGNEQFF.

This clonotype was counted at least ten times. This rearrangement joins TRBV7-2 to TRBJ2-3; 7 positions agree with TRBD2. The CDR3 has 15 residues. The germline V gene has CDR1 SGHTA and CDR2 FQGNSA. J lost 5 bases, V lost 4 bases, and 9 bases had no gene match. The CDR3 sequence is CASSSGRAGVDTQYF. CDR3 DNA: TGTGCCAGCAGCTCGGGGCGGGCGGGAGTAGATACGCAGTATTTT.

This chain connects TRBV6-5 to TRBJ2-3; 8 bases map to TRBD1. The CDR3 has 15 amino acids. Germline CDR1 is MNHEY and CDR2 is SVGAGI. V gave up 4 bases and J gave up 0 bases; unmatched junction bases: 3. The CDR3 here is CASSSGTGSTDTQYF. CDR3 sequence (DNA): TGTGCCAGCAGTTCAGGGACAGGAAGCACAGATACGCAGTATTTT.

The table lists this clonotype with many counts. The rearrangement links TRBV28 to TRBJ1-1; no reliable D call. The germline V and J ends were trimmed by 5 bases and 0 bases, with 7 bases remaining between them. This CDR3 region has 13 residues. Germline V CDR1 and CDR2: MDHEN, SYDVKM. The CDR3 reads CASSPIMNTEAFF. CDR3 bases: TGTGCCAGCAGTCCTATTATGAACACTGAAGCTTTCTTT.

This clonotype was counted at least ten times. The chain joins TRBV10-3 to TRBJ1-4; TRBD1 aligns across 7 bases. The CDR3 extends over 14 amino acids. The junction had 2 bases not matched to a gene; V was cut back by 2 bases and J by 5 bases. CDR1 ENHRY and CDR2 SYGVKD come from the germline V gene. In nucleotides, the CDR3 is TGTGCCATCAGTGAGGGGACAGTAAATGAAAAACTGTTTTTT. Its translation is CAISEGTVNEKLFF.

This clonotype was detected only a few times. The chain recombines TRBV7-9 with TRBJ1-1; D is ambiguous. V gave up 5 bases and J gave up 1 base, with 8 bases separating them. The CDR3 extends over 13 amino acids. CDR1 and CDR2 from the germline V gene are SEHNR and FQNEAQ (reference sequence). The CDR3 protein is CASSPTPNTEAFF. Written as DNA, the CDR3 is TGTGCCAGCAGCCCCACACCGAACACTGAAGCTTTCTTT.

This clonotype was detected ten times or more. This sequence joins TRBV7-6 and TRBJ2-3, with TRBD1 matching over 8 bases. Germline trimming cut 1 base from V and 2 bases from J; bases unmatched to any gene: 2. This CDR3 is built from 15 residues. Looked up from germline, CDR1 is SGHVS and CDR2 is FNYEAQ. The CDR3 spells CASSLGTGYTDTQYF. CDR3 DNA sequence: TGTGCCAGCAGCTTAGGGACAGGGTACACAGATACGCAGTATTTT.

At least ten counts were recorded for this clonotype. V usage is TRBV7-8 and J usage is TRBJ1-1, with a tentative D call TRBD1 (6 bases). CDR1 is SGHVS, CDR2 FQNEAQ, per germline. The CDR3 totals 16 residues. The V gene lost 7 bases and the J gene lost 2 bases, with 20 bases spanning the gap. CDR3 coding DNA: TGTGCCAGCATCCAAACGGGGCAGGGACACAACACTGAAGCTTTCTTT. The encoded protein is CASIQTGQGHNTEAFF.

J is TRBJ2-7 and V is TRBV5-1, with 8 bases that match TRBD1. The CDR3 has 14 residues. V trimming: 5 bases; J trimming: 2 bases; junction bases outside the gene matches: 6. Germline CDR1 reads SGHRS; CDR2 reads YFSETQ. The CDR3 nucleotides read TGCGCCAGCAGTCGGGACAGGAGAACCTACGAGCAGTACTTC. Amino acids: CASSRDRRTYEQYF.

This clonotype was seen a few times. The chain combines TRBV29-1 with TRBJ1-2; D may be TRBD1 (6 bases). The CDR3 length is 13 residues. Germline CDR1 reads SQVTM; CDR2 reads ANQGSEA. Between the trimmed V and J ends, which lost 6 bases and 4 bases, there was a span of 15 bases. The CDR3 sequence: CSVRTQGTYGYTF. CDR3 DNA: TGCAGCGTAAGGACGCAGGGGACCTATGGCTACACCTTC.

The chain carries TRBV20-1 and TRBJ2-3; D is possibly TRBD1 or TRBD2 (5 bases each). Germline V gene sequence: CDR1 DFQATT, CDR2 SNEGSKA (reference sequence). The CDR3 has 13 amino acids. V lost 8 bases and J 4 bases, leaving 16 bases between the germline ends. The CDR3: CSIPKRGADTQYF. CDR3 sequence (DNA): TGCAGTATCCCCAAGAGGGGAGCAGATACGCAGTATTTT.

The DNA for the CDR3 is TGTGCCAGCAACCCCGATGCCTACGAGCAGTACTTC. The encoded protein is CASNPDAYEQYF. The V gene is TRBV6-5, the J gene TRBJ2-7; D unclear. V shed 7 bases and J shed 2 bases, with 9 bases lying between them. CDR3 length equals 12 residues. Germline CDR1 is MNHEY and CDR2 is SVGAGI.

This clonotype occurred many times. This rearrangement joins TRBV7-6 to TRBJ1-3; D is possibly TRBD1 (5 bases). Trimming pared 1 base from V and 0 bases from J, leaving 10 bases between. CDR1 is SGHVS, CDR2 FNYEAQ, per germline. The CDR3 has 16 amino acids. The CDR3: CASSLETARSGNTIYF. The CDR3 region has the DNA TGTGCCAGCAGCTTAGAGACAGCCCGCTCTGGAAACACCATATATTTT.

The chain links TRBV9 to TRBJ1-1; unclear D gene. CDR1 and CDR2 (germline): SGDLS, YYNGEE. The CDR3 length is 15 residues. V was trimmed by 0 bases and J by 3 bases, leaving 12 bases between them. CDR3 residues: CASSVGGAGHTEAFF. CDR3 in DNA: TGTGCCAGCAGCGTAGGTGGAGCCGGACACACTGAAGCTTTCTTT.

This clonotype has ten or more counts. The J gene is TRBJ1-1, the V gene TRBV2; 8 nucleotides line up with TRBD1. V shed 7 bases and J 4 bases; nucleotides not matched to a gene: 8. Germline V gene lookup returns CDR1 SNHLY and CDR2 FYNNEI. The CDR3 has 14 amino acids. CDR3 in amino acids: CASTEGQGATEAFF. The CDR3 coding sequence is TGTGCCAGCACGGAGGGGCAGGGGGCCACTGAAGCTTTCTTT.

This clonotype has at least ten counts. DNA of the CDR3: TGTGCCAGCAGCTTAGCAGGCTCTGGAAACACCATATATTTT. Translating it yields CASSLAGSGNTIYF. The chain has TRBV7-8 and TRBJ1-3, with D uncertain. The CDR3 extends over 14 amino acids. Germline V gives CDR1 SGHVS, CDR2 FQNEAQ. Trimming stripped 0 bases from V and 0 bases from J, with 3 bases between.